Following are 20 T cell receptor beta chains from one sample sequenced in a study of T-cell memory formation after mild COVID-19. TCRdb recomputed calls from the 5' RACE reads with MiXCR, one row per CDR3 protein. The data contain approximately 400,000 distinct CDR3 sequences, 20% to 25% of them seen just once; the ten biggest clones take up around 9.5%. Sequencing was done on a sample of PBMCs or a T cell subset sorted from them (not recorded which). The receptor set was obtained from an adult woman who had mild COVID-19 (a few samples of this study predate the infection). Cell type and time point are not known.

There are a few counts of this clonotype. The chain recombines TRBV9 with TRBJ2-7, with D perhaps TRBD1 or TRBD2 (6 bases each). The germline gives CDR1 SGDLS, CDR2 YYNGEE. Trimming left V 4 bases short and J 0 bases short, with 17 bases between. CDR3 length: 16 amino acids. Here the CDR3 reads CASSPQGGLHSYEQYF. In DNA, the CDR3 is TGTGCCAGCAGCCCACAGGGAGGACTCCACTCCTACGAGCAGTACTTC.

This clonotype was seen more than once but under ten times. This may be a read error: a much more frequent sequence differs by one nucleotide. The chain recombines TRBV6-5 with TRBJ2-1, with D unclear. The CDR3 has 12 amino acids. Germline values: CDR1 MNHEY, CDR2 SVGAGI. Between the trimmed V and J ends, which lost 6 bases and 4 bases, there was a span of 7 bases. The CDR3: CASSPRYNEQFF. In nucleotides, the CDR3 is TGTGCCAGCAGCCCACGGTACAATGAGCAGTTCTTC.

J is TRBJ2-1 and V is TRBV11-2, with TRBD2 as a possible D gene (6 bases). Trimming took off 3 bases at V and 8 bases at J, with 14 bases between the two ends. Germline V gives CDR1 SGHAT, CDR2 FQNNGV. The CDR3 consists of 14 residues. In DNA form, the CDR3 reads TGTGCCAGCAGCTTTTTCCCGGGGGACGATGAGCAGTTCTTC. Protein: CASSFFPGDDEQFF.

This clonotype occurred a few times. The genes are TRBV27 and TRBJ1-1, with 7 bases aligning to TRBD1. The V and J ends lost 4 bases and 1 base, in that order; junction bases with no gene match: 6. CDR1 is MNHEY and CDR2 is SMNVEV in the germline V gene (reference sequence). The CDR3 runs to 15 residues. The CDR3 loop is CASSYRDSPNTEAFF. For the CDR3, the DNA is TGTGCCAGCAGTTACCGGGACAGCCCGAACACTGAAGCTTTCTTT.

This clonotype was counted a few times. The gene calls are TRBV11-1 and TRBJ2-1, with D perhaps TRBD1 (5 bases). The germline V gene has CDR1 SGHAT and CDR2 FQDESV (reference sequence). Trimming cost V 2 bases and J 8 bases, with 13 bases left between them. This CDR3 contains 14 residues. The DNA of the CDR3 is TGTGCCAGCAGCTTAAATCGAATACAGGATGAGCAGTTCTTC. This gives the protein CASSLNRIQDEQFF.

This chain uses TRBV12-3 or TRBV12-4 with TRBJ1-1, with a weak D call TRBD1 (5 bases). Trimming removed 8 bases at V and 6 bases at J, with 16 bases between. The CDR3 extends over 13 amino acids. The CDR3 here is CASSPGTASEAFF. The CDR3 coding sequence is TGTGCCAGCTCGCCCGGGACGGCCTCTGAAGCTTTCTTT.

This chain joins TRBV5-6 and TRBJ2-2; D remains ambiguous. CDR1 is SGHDT and CDR2 is YYEEEE in the germline V gene. The CDR3 is 14 residues long. Between the trimmed V and J ends, which lost 7 bases and 0 bases, there was a span of 10 bases. CDR3 sequence reads: CASRSDPNTGELFF. CDR3 bases: TGTGCCAGCCGGTCAGACCCGAACACCGGGGAGCTGTTTTTT.

The chain carries TRBV3-1 and TRBJ2-7, with 8 bases fitting TRBD2. The germline V gene encodes CDR1 LGHDT and CDR2 YNNKEL (reference sequence). V was pared by 3 bases and J by 3 bases, with 7 bases of the junction left unmatched. The CDR3 consists of 15 residues. The CDR3 DNA reads TGTGCCAGCAGCCACTCAGCGGGAGTCAACTACGAGCAGTACTTC. Its protein is CASSHSAGVNYEQYF.

There are many counts of this clonotype. The V call is TRBV5-1, the J call TRBJ1-1, with TRBD1 identical over 7 bases. CDR3 length: 15 residues. V dropped 2 bases and J dropped 1; count of bases not matched to a gene: 5. The germline gives CDR1 SGHRS, CDR2 YFSETQ. The chain's CDR3 is CASSFSGTANTEAFF. CDR3 DNA: TGCGCCAGCAGCTTCTCCGGGACAGCGAACACTGAAGCTTTCTTT. The full variable domain, its missing parts supplied by reference TRBV5-1 and TRBJ1-1, is KAGVTQTPRYLIKTRGQQVTLSCSPISGHRSVSWYQQTPGQGLQFLFEYFSETQRNKGNFPGRFSGRQFSNSRSEMNVSTLELGDSALYLCASSFSGTANTEAFFGQGTRLTVV.

The J gene is TRBJ1-1, the V gene TRBV11-2; D unclear. This CDR3 comprises 13 residues. V gave up 4 bases and J gave up 5 bases, with 11 bases separating them. Germline assignment: CDR1 SGHAT and CDR2 FQNNGV. The CDR3, as DNA: TGTGCCAGCAGCTACGGACGATATACTGAAGCTTTCTTT. The encoded protein is CASSYGRYTEAFF.

The rearrangement joins TRBV11-2 to TRBJ2-1, with 11 bases that match TRBD2. Trimming at V came to 5 bases and at J to 7 bases, leaving 7 bases not matched to a gene. Germline-derived CDR1 and CDR2 are SGHAT and FQNNGV. This CDR3 is 15 amino acids long. The CDR3 coding sequence is TGTGCCAGCAGCGTCCCTAGCGGGGGGTTGAATGAGCAGTTCTTC. Translation: CASSVPSGGLNEQFF.

The chain recombines TRBV7-8 with TRBJ1-1; 10 bases are shared with TRBD1. In germline, CDR1 is SGHVS, CDR2 FQNEAQ. CDR3 length: 14 amino acids. Trimming took 5 bases from V and 6 from J; bases not matched to a gene: 6. CDR3 residues: CASSQGQGRAEAFF. The CDR3 DNA sequence: TGTGCCAGCAGCCAGGGACAGGGGAGGGCTGAAGCTTTCTTT.

The rearrangement uses TRBV2 and TRBJ2-2; D possibly corresponds to TRBD1 (6 bases). The V end was cut by 7 bases, the J end by 6 bases, with 15 bases between. Germline values: CDR1 SNHLY, CDR2 FYNNEI. The length of the CDR3 is 14 residues. For the CDR3, the DNA is TGTGCCAGCATTGAGGACAGTGTGCCCGGGGAGCTGTTTTTT. Translating gives CASIEDSVPGELFF.

This clonotype came up a few times. The rearrangement joins TRBV12-3 or TRBV12-4 to TRBJ1-1; the D gene is possibly TRBD1 (5 bases). Trimming removed 0 bases at V and 7 bases at J, with 9 bases between. This CDR3 region has 13 residues. CDR3 DNA: TGTGCCAGCAGTTTAGCCCAGGGTGGTGAAGCTTTCTTT. The encoded protein is CASSLAQGGEAFF.

This clonotype was detected many times. This chain uses TRBV12-3 or TRBV12-4 with TRBJ2-7; 9 bases are shared with TRBD1. V was pared by 5 bases and J by 2 bases, with 4 bases of the junction left unmatched. The CDR3 extends over 14 amino acids. The CDR3 protein is CASSLGQGPYEQYF. In DNA, the CDR3 is TGTGCCAGCAGTCTAGGACAGGGGCCCTACGAGCAGTACTTC.

This clonotype appeared a few times. This chain links TRBV9 with TRBJ2-2; perhaps TRBD2 as D (6 bases). Germline V gene sequence: CDR1 SGDLS, CDR2 YYNGEE. The CDR3 sequence is 14 residues long. Trimming pared 3 bases from V and 8 bases from J, leaving 14 bases between. The CDR3 protein is CASSAGAGSGELFF. The CDR3 region has the DNA TGTGCCAGCAGCGCGGGCGCGGGATCTGGGGAGCTGTTTTTT.

The chain joins TRBV7-2 to TRBJ2-1, with 8 bases fitting TRBD1. The CDR3 has 15 residues. The germline CDR1 and CDR2 sequences are SGHTA and FQGNSA. V lost 1 base to trimming and J lost 9 bases; unmatched junction nucleotides: 8. In nucleotides, the CDR3 is TGTGCCAGCAGCTTAGTGTGGGCAGGGGGCGGTGAGCAGTTCTTC. Translation gives CASSLVWAGGGEQFF.

This clonotype was seen a few times. The CDR3 sequence is CASSRDRNNQPQHF. The DNA of the CDR3 is TGTGCCAGCAGCCGCGACAGAAACAATCAGCCCCAGCATTTT. The chain has TRBV12-3 or TRBV12-4 and TRBJ1-5; tentative D call: TRBD1 (5 bases). The V gene lost 6 bases and the J gene lost 3 bases, with 12 bases spanning the gap. This CDR3 is built from 14 residues.

For this clonotype: The germline gene is not matched at one end of the junction; a read error may be the cause. CDR3 in DNA: TGTGCCAGCAGAGACAGGGGCGGCAATCAGCACCAGCATTTT. It encodes CASRDRGGNQHQHF. This sequence joins TRBV2 and TRBJ1-5, with TRBD1 identical over 8 bases. This CDR3 region has 14 residues. Germline loops: CDR1 SNHLY, CDR2 FYNNEI.

The chain carries TRBV19 and TRBJ1-4; weak D call: TRBD1 (5 bases). The CDR3 covers 11 residues. Looked up from germline, CDR1 is LNHDA and CDR2 is SQIVND (reference sequence). The CDR3 sequence is CGTGYNEKLFF. CDR3 coding DNA: TGTGGAACAGGATATAATGAAAAACTGTTTTTT.